This is a list of T cell receptor beta chains from one sample in a study of long-term antiretroviral therapy in people with HIV. TCRdb keeps only in-frame clones here, not all; method: immunoSEQ multiplex PCR. Of over 10,000 clones in the sample, roughly 79% are singletons; the top ten hold 9.5% to 13%. The sample consisted of unsorted PBMCs, taken 0.8 years before starting antiretroviral therapy. The receptors originated from a woman aged 40-49 years with HIV. Both conserved end residues are part of each CDR3. Fields, in order: J gene, D gene, V gene, clone size, CDR3 protein, CDR3 DNA. A D gene is named only where the DNA matches it firmly. Not all rows give a size; the values are once, few, many and, for expanded clones, a class.

J gene: TRBJ2-3
D gene: NA
V gene: TRBV4-1
clone size: NA
CDR3 protein: CASSEGVGDTQYF
CDR3 DNA: TGCGCCAGCAGCGAGGGGGTGGGAGATACGCAGTATTTT

J gene: TRBJ1-4
D gene: NA
V gene: TRBV6-5
clone size: once
CDR3 protein: CASSYFSDEKLFF
CDR3 DNA: TGTGCCAGCAGTTACTTTTCGGATGAAAAACTGTTTTTT

J gene: TRBJ2-7
D gene: TRBD1
V gene: TRBV6-1
clone size: NA
CDR3 protein: CASSETGTGFPSYEQYF
CDR3 DNA: TGTGCCAGCAGTGAAACCGGGACAGGGTTTCCCTCCTACGAGCAGTACTTC

J gene: TRBJ1-3
D gene: NA
V gene: TRBV9
clone size: few
CDR3 protein: CASWNTIYF
CDR3 DNA: TGTGCCAGCTGGAACACCATATATTTT

J gene: TRBJ1-1
D gene: NA
V gene: TRBV5-5
clone size: NA
CDR3 protein: CASSLGGAREAFF
CDR3 DNA: TGTGCCAGCAGCTTGGGGGGGGCAAGGGAAGCTTTCTTT

J gene: TRBJ2-5
D gene: TRBD2
V gene: TRBV15
clone size: NA
CDR3 protein: CATSRAPAGVGETQYF
CDR3 DNA: TGTGCCACCAGCAGAGCCCCAGCGGGAGTGGGAGAGACCCAGTACTTC

J gene: TRBJ1-5
D gene: NA
V gene: TRBV28
clone size: few
CDR3 protein: CASSLSSVGNQPQHF
CDR3 DNA: TGTGCCAGCAGTTTATCCTCCGTGGGCAATCAGCCCCAGCATTTT

J gene: TRBJ2-7
D gene: TRBD1
V gene: TRBV19
clone size: NA
CDR3 protein: CASSNPGQVSYEQYF
CDR3 DNA: TGTGCCAGTAGTAATCCGGGACAGGTATCGTACGAGCAGTACTTC

J gene: TRBJ2-2
D gene: TRBD2
V gene: TRBV6-1
clone size: NA
CDR3 protein: CASDAASGRSGELFF
CDR3 DNA: TGTGCCAGCGATGCCGCTAGCGGGAGGTCCGGGGAGCTGTTTTTT

J gene: TRBJ2-1
D gene: TRBD2
V gene: TRBV7-9
clone size: NA
CDR3 protein: CASSPSGRWNEQFF
CDR3 DNA: TGTGCCAGCAGCCCCAGCGGGAGATGGAATGAGCAGTTCTTC

J gene: TRBJ2-5
D gene: TRBD1
V gene: TRBV19
clone size: NA
CDR3 protein: CASSLGQGAPETQYF
CDR3 DNA: TGTGCCAGTAGTCTGGGACAGGGGGCACCAGAGACCCAGTACTTC

J gene: TRBJ1-5
D gene: NA
V gene: TRBV19
clone size: NA
CDR3 protein: CASSPLGGGRSQPQHF
CDR3 DNA: TGTGCCAGTAGTCCCCTCGGGGGGGGAAGAAGTCAGCCCCAGCATTTT

J gene: TRBJ2-5
D gene: TRBD2
V gene: TRBV5-4
clone size: NA
CDR3 protein: CASSTRGGDIQETQYF
CDR3 DNA: TGTGCCAGCAGCACCCGGGGGGGGGACATCCAAGAGACCCAGTACTTC

J gene: TRBJ2-2
D gene: NA
V gene: TRBV19
clone size: few
CDR3 protein: CASSIRASNTGELFF
CDR3 DNA: TGTGCCAGTAGTATCCGGGCGTCCAACACCGGGGAGCTGTTTTTT

J gene: TRBJ1-2
D gene: NA
V gene: TRBV6-6
clone size: NA
CDR3 protein: CASSYSRGDYGYTF
CDR3 DNA: TGTGCCAGCAGTTACTCGAGGGGCGATTATGGCTACACCTTC

J gene: TRBJ1-3
D gene: NA
V gene: TRBV28
clone size: NA
CDR3 protein: CASSFGYPGPTIYF
CDR3 DNA: TGTGCCAGCAGCTTTGGTTATCCAGGGCCCACCATATATTTT

J gene: TRBJ2-7
D gene: NA
V gene: TRBV9
clone size: NA
CDR3 protein: CASSSQRGPYEQYF
CDR3 DNA: TGTGCCAGCAGCTCTCAACGGGGACCCTACGAGCAGTACTTC

J gene: TRBJ1-2
D gene: TRBD1
V gene: TRBV7-9
clone size: NA
CDR3 protein: CASSYPGQGSNYGYTF
CDR3 DNA: TGTGCCAGCAGCTATCCCGGACAGGGGTCTAACTATGGCTACACCTTC

J gene: TRBJ1-5
D gene: NA
V gene: TRBV5-8
clone size: few
CDR3 protein: CASSLLWTASNSNQPQHF
CDR3 DNA: TGTGCCAGCAGCTTGCTGTGGACAGCCAGCAATAGCAATCAGCCCCAGCATTTT

J gene: TRBJ1-2
D gene: TRBD1
V gene: TRBV5-6
clone size: NA
CDR3 protein: CASSPIGQGHSYGYTF
CDR3 DNA: TGTGCCAGCAGCCCCATAGGACAGGGTCATAGCTATGGCTACACCTTC

J gene: TRBJ1-1
D gene: NA
V gene: TRBV4-2
clone size: NA
CDR3 protein: CASSCERGRGAFF
CDR3 DNA: TGTGCCAGCAGCTGCGAAAGGGGCCGTGGAGCTTTCTTT

J gene: TRBJ2-1
D gene: TRBD1
V gene: TRBV4-2
clone size: NA
CDR3 protein: CASSRDTGQGDNEQFF
CDR3 DNA: TGTGCCAGCAGCCGTGATACGGGACAGGGGGACAATGAGCAGTTCTTC

J gene: TRBJ1-5
D gene: TRBD1
V gene: TRBV10-3
clone size: NA
CDR3 protein: CAISRDRASNQPQHF
CDR3 DNA: TGTGCCATCAGTAGGGACAGGGCGAGCAATCAGCCCCAGCATTTT

J gene: TRBJ2-1
D gene: TRBD2
V gene: TRBV13
clone size: NA
CDR3 protein: CASSLRTSGRGNEQFF
CDR3 DNA: TGTGCCAGCAGCTTGAGGACTAGCGGGAGGGGTAATGAGCAGTTCTTC

J gene: TRBJ1-1
D gene: TRBD1
V gene: TRBV7-9
clone size: NA
CDR3 protein: CASSIPQGVVTEAFF
CDR3 DNA: TGTGCCAGCAGCATACCACAGGGGGTGGTAACTGAAGCTTTCTTT

J gene: TRBJ2-5
D gene: NA
V gene: TRBV6-6
clone size: NA
CDR3 protein: CASSPYLAGRETQYF
CDR3 DNA: TGTGCCAGCAGTCCCTACCTGGCAGGCCGGGAGACCCAGTACTTC

J gene: TRBJ2-5
D gene: NA
V gene: TRBV5-1
clone size: NA
CDR3 protein: CASSSLGVQETQYF
CDR3 DNA: TGCGCCAGCAGCTCCCTGGGGGTCCAAGAGACCCAGTACTTC

J gene: TRBJ2-5
D gene: NA
V gene: TRBV7-8
clone size: few
CDR3 protein: CASSLSATRVYQETQYF
CDR3 DNA: TGTGCCAGCAGCTTATCGGCAACCAGGGTGTACCAAGAGACCCAGTACTTC

J gene: TRBJ2-3
D gene: NA
V gene: TRBV6-5
clone size: NA
CDR3 protein: CASRTSPTDTQYF
CDR3 DNA: TGTGCCAGCAGGACTAGTCCGACAGATACGCAGTATTTT

J gene: TRBJ2-2
D gene: NA
V gene: TRBV9
clone size: few
CDR3 protein: CASSVDREIRELFF
CDR3 DNA: TGTGCCAGCAGCGTAGATCGTGAGATCAGGGAGCTGTTTTTT

J gene: TRBJ2-3
D gene: TRBD2
V gene: TRBV7-9
clone size: NA
CDR3 protein: CASSLEGLREGSTQYF
CDR3 DNA: TGTGCCAGCAGCTTAGAAGGTCTGCGGGAGGGAAGTACGCAGTATTTT

J gene: TRBJ2-7
D gene: TRBD2
V gene: TRBV27
clone size: few
CDR3 protein: CASSLGLGSYEQYF
CDR3 DNA: TGTGCCAGCAGTCTCGGACTAGGCTCCTACGAGCAGTACTTC

J gene: TRBJ2-7
D gene: TRBD1
V gene: TRBV5-1
clone size: NA
CDR3 protein: CASGGVGQGGSYEQYF
CDR3 DNA: TGCGCCAGCGGCGGAGTGGGACAGGGAGGCTCCTACGAGCAGTACTTC

J gene: TRBJ2-7
D gene: NA
V gene: TRBV5-8
clone size: NA
CDR3 protein: CASSLARLGSVGGF
CDR3 DNA: TGTGCCAGCAGCTTGGCCCGGTTGGGTTCGGTGGGAGGCTTC

J gene: TRBJ1-4
D gene: NA
V gene: TRBV5-5
clone size: NA
CDR3 protein: CARHFEKLFF
CDR3 DNA: TGTGCCAGGCACTTCGAAAAACTGTTTTTT

J gene: TRBJ2-5
D gene: TRBD1
V gene: TRBV7-9
clone size: NA
CDR3 protein: CASSSTGGPETQYF
CDR3 DNA: TGTGCCAGCAGCTCGACAGGGGGGCCGGAGACCCAGTACTTC

J gene: TRBJ2-7
D gene: TRBD1
V gene: TRBV7-6
clone size: NA
CDR3 protein: CASSTGTGGLYEQYF
CDR3 DNA: TGTGCCAGCAGTACCGGGACAGGGGGCCTCTACGAGCAGTACTTC

J gene: TRBJ2-1
D gene: NA
V gene: TRBV7-2
clone size: NA
CDR3 protein: CASSLDRASGNEQFF
CDR3 DNA: TGTGCCAGCAGCTTAGACAGGGCCTCTGGGAATGAGCAGTTCTTC

J gene: TRBJ2-7
D gene: NA
V gene: TRBV7-8
clone size: NA
CDR3 protein: CASSQVGVAYEQYF
CDR3 DNA: TGTGCCAGCAGCCAGGTAGGGGTCGCCTACGAGCAGTACTTC

J gene: TRBJ1-1
D gene: NA
V gene: TRBV5-5
clone size: NA
CDR3 protein: CASSLAAGGTEAFF
CDR3 DNA: TGTGCCAGCAGCTTGGCGGCAGGAGGCACTGAAGCTTTCTTT

J gene: TRBJ1-1
D gene: TRBD1
V gene: TRBV5-1
clone size: NA
CDR3 protein: CASSWSGQPNTEAFF
CDR3 DNA: TGCGCCAGCAGCTGGTCGGGACAGCCGAACACTGAAGCTTTCTTT

J gene: TRBJ1-1
D gene: NA
V gene: TRBV15
clone size: few
CDR3 protein: CATSRDRAGGGPISVTEAFF
CDR3 DNA: TGTGCCACCAGCAGAGATCGGGCAGGTGGCGGACCAATAAGCGTAACTGAAGCTTTCTTT

J gene: TRBJ2-6
D gene: NA
V gene: TRBV27
clone size: NA
CDR3 protein: CASSFGSSGANVLTF
CDR3 DNA: TGTGCCAGCAGTTTTGGCAGCTCTGGGGCCAACGTCCTGACTTTC

J gene: TRBJ2-1
D gene: TRBD1
V gene: TRBV6-1
clone size: NA
CDR3 protein: CAGTGRVNEQFF
CDR3 DNA: TGTGCCGGGACAGGGAGGGTTAATGAGCAGTTCTTC

J gene: TRBJ2-2
D gene: TRBD1
V gene: TRBV7-2
clone size: NA
CDR3 protein: CASNPLGGDGELFF
CDR3 DNA: TGTGCCAGCAACCCTCTAGGGGGCGACGGGGAGCTGTTTTTT

J gene: TRBJ2-5
D gene: NA
V gene: TRBV2
clone size: NA
CDR3 protein: CASNRGRETQYF
CDR3 DNA: TGTGCCAGCAATAGGGGAAGAGAGACCCAGTACTTC

J gene: TRBJ1-2
D gene: TRBD1
V gene: TRBV14
clone size: NA
CDR3 protein: CASSQSPQGSGYTF
CDR3 DNA: TGTGCCAGCAGCCAAAGTCCACAGGGGAGTGGCTACACCTTC

J gene: TRBJ2-4
D gene: NA
V gene: TRBV5-1
clone size: NA
CDR3 protein: CASSLEQTLNIQYF
CDR3 DNA: TGCGCCAGCAGCTTGGAGCAGACCCTAAACATTCAGTACTTC